This T cell receptor (beta chain) was found in a study of blood T cell repertoires in COVID-19. Study-level background: Donors in the United States, Italy and Spain gave samples during acute or convalescent COVID-19.

In the study's own analysis: Amplification of reference gene primers was used by the study to estimate nucleated cell counts. This table comes from immunoSEQ multiplex PCR, and its TCRdb copy is limited to in-frame clones, with some not included. V and J calls and clone size come straight from that table; D and trimming were deduced from the DNA. Of more than 200,000 clones in the sample, around 88% are singletons; the top ten hold under 1.5%. The CDR3 has 17 residues. V lost 1 base, J lost 4 bases, and 7 bases stayed unmatched. Germline V gene lookup returns CDR1 SGHTA and CDR2 FQGNSA. The chain is built from TRBV7-2 and TRBJ2-3; 11 bases are a match to TRBD2. This sequence was found in an elderly man with acute or convalescent COVID-19. Sequenced input: peripheral blood. CDR3 amino acids: CASSLGPGTSGADTQYF. CDR3 bases: TGTGCCAGCAGCTTAGGCCCCGGGACTAGCGGAGCAGATACGCAGTATTTT.